One and the same sample provided the 13 T cell receptor beta chains below, sequenced in a study of blood T cell repertoires in COVID-19. Profiling relied on immunoSEQ multiplex PCR, and the TCRdb table lists in-frame clones only, not all of them. The table has some 81,000 clones, about 95% seen once; the top ten hold approximately 4.2%. The sequenced sample consisted of peripheral blood. The receptor set was obtained from a human donor with active COVID-19. The donor label of this sample is uncertain.

The V and J genes are TRBV6-5 and TRBJ1-1; no reliable D call. The CDR3 has 14 residues. Trimming took off 0 bases at V and 2 bases at J, with 7 bases between the two ends. Germline assignment: CDR1 MNHEY and CDR2 SVGAGI. CDR3: CASSYSEINTEAFF. The CDR3 DNA reads as TGTGCCAGCAGTTACTCTGAGATAAACACTGAAGCTTTCTTT.

The V and J genes are TRBV10-1 and TRBJ1-1; D not resolved. The CDR3 consists of 13 residues. Trimming stripped 6 bases from V and 6 bases from J, with 14 bases between. Germline V gene sequence: CDR1 WNHNN, CDR2 SYGVQD (reference sequence). DNA for the CDR3: TGCGCCAGCAGCGGAGCTACCGACCCTGAAGCTTTCTTT. Residues: CASSGATDPEAFF.

This clone was counted once. The rearrangement joins TRBV6-5 to TRBJ1-6, with 10 bases lining up with TRBD1. The ends lost 6 bases at V and 9 bases at J; junction bases unmatched: 5. Germline V gene sequence: CDR1 MNHEY, CDR2 SVGAGI. CDR3 length: 14 amino acids. In DNA form, the CDR3 reads TGTGCCAGCAGCCTGGGACAGGGGCGTTCACCCCTCCACTTT. This translates into CASSLGQGRSPLHF.

The chain is built from TRBV2 and TRBJ1-5; D is perhaps TRBD1 (6 bases). This CDR3 is 13 amino acids long. V lost 7 bases and J 6 bases, leaving 13 bases between the germline ends. CDR1 is SNHLY, CDR2 FYNNEI, per germline. CDR3 sequence: CASNQRGGQPQHF. The CDR3, as DNA: TGTGCCAGCAACCAAAGGGGGGGTCAGCCCCAGCATTTT.

J is TRBJ1-1 and V is TRBV6-1, with D unclear. The CDR3 runs to 13 residues. V lost 0 bases, J lost 5 bases, and 7 bases lay in between. The germline CDR1 and CDR2 sequences are MNHNS and SASEGT. In nucleotides, the CDR3 is TGTGCCAGCAGTGAAGCGGGGAGGACTGAAGCTTTCTTT. Translating gives CASSEAGRTEAFF.

The chain carries TRBV5-4 and TRBJ2-7; 7 bases align to TRBD1. Trimming at V came to 3 bases and at J to 5 bases, leaving 8 bases not matched to a gene. The CDR3 loop spans 14 amino acids. Germline V CDR1 and CDR2: SGHNT, YYREEE (reference sequence). Written as DNA, the CDR3 is TGTGCCAGCAGCTGGGAAGGGGGCTGGGACGAGCAGTACTTC. Amino acid sequence: CASSWEGGWDEQYF.

CDR3: CASSSITSGGARELFF. The DNA of the CDR3 is TGCGCCAGCAGCTCGATTACTAGCGGGGGGGCCAGGGAGCTGTTTTTT. The gene calls are TRBV5-1 and TRBJ2-2; 13 nucleotides align to TRBD2. The CDR3 has 16 amino acids. CDR1 and CDR2 from the germline V gene are SGHRS and YFSETQ. Trimming at V came to 3 bases and at J to 9 bases, leaving 8 bases not matched to a gene.

This clone has a single count. This chain connects TRBV18 to TRBJ1-5, with 8 bases fitting TRBD1. CDR3 size: 16 residues. CDR1 and CDR2 from the germline V gene are KGHSH and LQKENI. With 6 bases clipped from V and 0 bases from J, the junction kept 7 bases outside the gene matches. As DNA, the CDR3 is TGTGCCAGCTCCCCGGGACAGGAAGATAGCAATCAGCCCCAGCATTTT. Translation: CASSPGQEDSNQPQHF.

V and J are TRBV19 and TRBJ2-6; D may be TRBD1 (7 bases). CDR1 is LNHDA and CDR2 is SQIVND in the germline V gene (reference sequence). The CDR3 sequence is 16 residues long. Trimming shortened V by 4 bases and J by 0 bases, and 10 bases separated the two germline ends. The CDR3 DNA reads as TGTGCCAGTAGTAGCCAGGGGGGCTCTGGGGCCAACGTCCTGACTTTC. Protein product: CASSSQGGSGANVLTF.

The chain carries TRBV18 and TRBJ1-2; no reliable D call. The germline V gene has CDR1 KGHSH and CDR2 LQKENI. The CDR3 length is 13 residues. Trimming pared 2 bases from V and 2 bases from J, leaving 6 bases between. CDR3 in DNA: TGTGCCAGCTCACCAGACAAGAACTATGGCTACACCTTC. Translation gives CASSPDKNYGYTF.

The V call is TRBV27, the J call TRBJ2-1, with 9 bases that match TRBD2. With V trimmed by 10 bases and J by 6 bases, 7 bases remained unmatched. CDR3 length: 13 amino acids. Germline V gene data show CDR1 as MNHEY and CDR2 as SMNVEV (reference sequence). CDR3 DNA: TGTGCCACCGGGGGACTAGCCGGCAATGAGCAGTTCTTC. Translation gives CATGGLAGNEQFF.

The V gene is TRBV6-1, the J gene TRBJ2-3, with D perhaps TRBD2 (6 bases). V gave up 4 bases and J gave up 3 bases, with 23 bases separating them. CDR3 size: 18 residues. The V gene's germline CDR1 is MNHNS and CDR2 SASEGT. The CDR3: CASSVMDLGGGETDTQYF. DNA of the CDR3: TGTGCCAGCAGTGTTATGGATTTGGGGGGAGGTGAAACAGATACGCAGTATTTT.

V usage is TRBV9 and J usage is TRBJ2-2, with 16 bases fitting TRBD2. Germline trimming cut 4 bases from V and 7 bases from J; bases unmatched to any gene: 13. The germline V gene encodes CDR1 SGDLS and CDR2 YYNGEE. The CDR3 is made up of 19 amino acids. The CDR3 sequence: CASSPRGGTSGRAVGELFF. The DNA of the CDR3 is TGTGCCAGCAGCCCACGTGGGGGGACTAGCGGGAGGGCCGTCGGGGAGCTGTTTTTT. The variable domain in full, completed from reference TRBV9 and TRBJ2-2, reads DSGVTQTPKHLITATGQRVTLRCSPRSGDLSVYWYQQSLDQGLQFLIQYYNGEERAKGNILERFSAQQFPDLHSELNLSSLELGDSALYFCASSPRGGTSGRAVGELFFGEGSRLTVL.